The 15 T cell receptor beta chains in this list originate from one sample, sequenced in a study of Graves' ophthalmopathy and Graves' hyperthyroidism. The sequenced template was RNA, covering the TCR beta CDR3 region. An initial RT-PCR round employing HTBI primers preceded a second-round multiplex PCR. TCRdb processed the multiplex PCR reads anew with MiXCR; each CDR3 protein has one entry. The sample yields 600,000 to 950,000 distinct CDR3 sequences, 40% seen once. Sequenced sample: peripheral blood. These receptors came from an adult man with Graves' ophthalmopathy.

This clonotype was observed at least ten times. The CDR3 loop reads CASSSWDKRPQYF. The CDR3 region has the DNA TGTGCCAGCAGCTCCTGGGACAAACGGCCCCAGTACTTC. J is TRBJ2-5 and V is TRBV7-2, with D possibly TRBD1 on 6 matching bases. Trimming removed 4 bases from V and 9 bases from J, with 15 bases in between. The length of the CDR3 is 13 residues. Germline CDR1 is SGHTA and CDR2 is FQGNSA.

This clonotype occurred a few times. At one end the junction does not follow the germline gene, possibly because of a read error. This chain joins TRBV14 and TRBJ1-1, with 8 bases matching TRBD1. The CDR3 runs to 14 residues. Germline values: CDR1 SGHDN, CDR2 FVKESK. CDR3 DNA sequence: TGTGCCAGCAGCCGATGGACAGGGAACGCTGAAGCTTTCTTT. Protein: CASSRWTGNAEAFF.

This clonotype was counted many times. The genes are TRBV5-1 and TRBJ2-7; D gene unclear. CDR3 length: 12 residues. Trimming shortened V by 3 bases and J by 2 bases, and 6 bases separated the two germline ends. Germline V lookup: CDR1 SGHRS, CDR2 YFSETQ. CDR3 residues: CASSSGPYEQYF. CDR3 in DNA: TGCGCCAGCAGCTCCGGGCCCTACGAGCAGTACTTC.

This sequence joins TRBV29-1 and TRBJ1-2, with TRBD1 matching over 7 bases. CDR1 is SQVTM and CDR2 is ANQGSEA in the germline V gene. The CDR3 is 13 amino acids. The V segment lost 1 base and the J segment 3 bases; nucleotides outside the gene matches: 2. The CDR3 spells CSVEAGGDYGYTF. The DNA for the CDR3 is TGCAGCGTTGAAGCAGGGGGAGACTATGGCTACACCTTC.

This rearrangement joins TRBV7-6 to TRBJ2-3; 12 nucleotides align to TRBD2. The V segment lost 5 bases and the J segment 6 bases; nucleotides outside the gene matches: 6. There are 15 residues in the CDR3. Germline values: CDR1 SGHVS, CDR2 FNYEAQ. CDR3 coding DNA: TGTGCCAGCAGCCAAACTAGCGGGAGGTTGGATACGCAGTATTTT. It is translated as CASSQTSGRLDTQYF.

The chain links TRBV7-2 to TRBJ1-4; D not resolved. The CDR3 contains 15 residues. Per germline, CDR1 SGHTA and CDR2 FQGNSA. Between the trimmed V and J ends, which lost 6 bases and 3 bases, there was a span of 14 bases. CDR3 residues: CASSYRRESNEKLFF. CDR3 bases: TGTGCCAGCAGTTACCGGAGGGAATCTAATGAAAAACTGTTTTTT.

This clonotype was seen at least ten times. The V gene is TRBV5-1, the J gene TRBJ1-4; no clear D gene. Between the trimmed V and J ends, which lost 0 bases and 10 bases, there was a span of 16 bases. CDR3 size: 15 residues. Germline V CDR1 and CDR2: SGHRS, YFSETQ. CDR3 DNA: TGCGCCAGCAGCTTGGGCTTTTCGGATCTCGGAAAACTGTTTTTT. Translating it yields CASSLGFSDLGKLFF.

This clonotype was observed once. The V call is TRBV7-9, the J call TRBJ2-5; 12 bases map to TRBD1. The trim removed 4 bases at V and 7 bases at J, leaving 7 bases unmatched. The length of the CDR3 is 15 residues. CDR1 and CDR2 (germline): SEHNR, FQNEAQ (reference sequence). The CDR3 here is CASSSSGTGGGTQYF. CDR3 DNA: TGTGCCAGCAGCTCGAGCGGGACAGGGGGCGGGACCCAGTACTTC.

The J gene is TRBJ2-1, the V gene TRBV24-1; D unclear. Between the trimmed V and J ends, which lost 7 bases and 5 bases, there was a span of 11 bases. The CDR3 loop spans 13 amino acids. Germline V lookup: CDR1 KGHDR, CDR2 SFDVKD. The CDR3: CATSTSVDNEQFF. In DNA, the CDR3 is TGTGCCACCAGCACCTCGGTCGACAATGAGCAGTTCTTC.

V is TRBV29-1 and J is TRBJ2-5; D tentatively reads TRBD1 or TRBD2 (5 bases each). With the DNA end fitting TRBJ2-1 better, the J assignment may be wrong. CDR1 and CDR2 (germline): SQVTM, ANQGSEA. CDR3 length: 17 residues. Written as DNA, the CDR3 is TGCAGCGTTGAAGACCACAGTTCGGGACGAGTCTACAATGAGCAGTTCTTC. It is translated as CSVEDHSSGRVYNEQFF.

This clonotype was counted ten times or more. This chain connects TRBV24-1 to TRBJ2-2; D call uncertain. The length of the CDR3 is 13 residues. The ends were cut back, 1 base at V and 6 bases at J, with 5 bases in the middle. In germline, CDR1 is KGHDR, CDR2 SFDVKD. This CDR3 reads CATSDLRAGELFF. The CDR3 nucleotides read TGTGCCACCAGTGATTTACGTGCCGGGGAGCTGTTTTTT.

The chain joins TRBV19 to TRBJ2-7; a weak D match, TRBD1 (5 bases). CDR1 is LNHDA and CDR2 is SQIVND in the germline V gene (reference sequence). The CDR3 runs 15 residues. V was cut by 4 bases and J by 6 bases, with 19 bases left in between. CDR3 sequence reads: CASSRTLERGSEQYF. The CDR3 region has the DNA TGTGCCAGTAGTAGGACCTTGGAAAGGGGAAGCGAGCAGTACTTC.

This chain uses TRBV28 with TRBJ2-5, with D possibly called TRBD1 or TRBD2 (5 bases each). This CDR3 spans 14 amino acids. Trimming took 3 bases from V and 1 from J, leaving 9 bases between them. The germline gives CDR1 MDHEN, CDR2 SYDVKM. CDR3 residues: CASSFYGGQETQYF. For the CDR3, the DNA is TGTGCCAGCAGTTTCTATGGGGGCCAAGAGACCCAGTACTTC. The whole variable domain, remainder taken from reference TRBV28 and TRBJ2-5, is DVKVTQSSRYLVKRTGEKVFLECVQDMDHENMFWYRQDPGLGLRLIYFSYDVKMKEKGDIPEGYSVSREKKERFSLILESASTNQTSMYLCASSFYGGQETQYFGPGTRLLVL.

About this clonotype itself: This may stem from a read error, because a much larger clone lies one nucleotide away. This sequence joins TRBV29-1 and TRBJ2-7; no reliable D call. This CDR3 comprises 14 residues. The germline V gene encodes CDR1 SQVTM and CDR2 ANQGSEA. The CDR3 loop is CSVVRPGSSYKQYF. DNA of the CDR3: TGCAGCGTTGTTAGACCGGGCTCTTCCTACAAGCAGTACTTC.

This clonotype was observed at least ten times. V is TRBV7-9 and J is TRBJ1-4; 9 nucleotides align to TRBD1. The CDR3 runs 14 residues. V was clipped by 4 bases and J by 6 bases; unmatched bases: 3. Looked up from germline, CDR1 is SEHNR and CDR2 is FQNEAQ (reference sequence). The DNA of the CDR3 is TGTGCCAGCAGCTCACAGGGGGCGCATGAAAAACTGTTTTTT. This sequence encodes CASSSQGAHEKLFF.